The clone carrying this T cell receptor beta chain showed up just once. Antigen specificity is unknown. This sample is part of a study of blood T cells in healthy people across ages. General study findings and limits: Naive CD4+ cell counts and diversity both ran higher in long-lived than in aged donors. Age advanced and TCR beta diversity per million T cells fell, roughly linearly.

For the second PCR, which ran for 7 to 11 cycles, a sample-barcoded 5' primer and a J-beta primer mix were used. TCRdb reanalysed the 5' RACE reads using MiXCR and keeps one entry per CDR3 protein. Of fewer than 1,200,000 distinct CDR3 sequences in the sample, approximately 26% are singletons; the top ten hold about 0.69%. The CDR3 runs to 14 residues. CDR1 DFQATT and CDR2 SNEGSKA come from the germline V gene (reference sequence). This sample also belongs to another study, concerning T cells of mothers and their children. That source reports: Donors were a few healthy Caucasian mothers and their six children. Detection yielded no persistent microchimeric T cell clones.

The receptor comes from a girl aged 2 to 9 in good health. The specimen sequenced was blood. The chain couples TRBV20-1 to TRBJ2-5; D unresolved. The DNA end lines up better with TRBJ2-7; the J call may be wrong. DNA of the CDR3: TGCAGTGCTAGTCGGCAGTTAAGTACCTACGAGCAGTACTTC. Translated, it gives CSASRQLSTYEQYF.